Presented here are 25 T cell receptor beta chains from one specimen sequenced in a study of T cell repertoires in cytomegalovirus infection. TCRdb recomputed calls from the reads with MiXCR, one row per CDR3 protein. Of approximately 260,000 distinct CDR3 sequences in the sample, around 20% are singletons; the top ten hold approximately 19%. No antigens are known for them. Here the sequenced sample was cultured PBMCs, taken from culture after CMV antigen stimulation. The source of these receptors is a human donor in good health (CMV status not recorded). Some clones in this sample may be carry-over from other donors' samples.

The J gene is TRBJ2-1, the V gene TRBV9; possibly TRBD2 for D (5 bases). The V end lost 4 bases, the J end lost 13 bases, and 15 bases lay between the germline ends. CDR3 size: 12 residues. Germline V gives CDR1 SGDLS, CDR2 YYNGEE. This CDR3 is CASSQRYRPQFF. CDR3 DNA sequence: TGTGCCAGCAGCCAGCGGTACCGCCCTCAGTTCTTC.

The V and J genes are TRBV12-3 or TRBV12-4 and TRBJ1-2, with D unclear. This CDR3 is 13 amino acids long. The V end was cut by 6 bases, the J end by 4 bases, with 12 bases between. The DNA of the CDR3 is TGTGCCAGCAGAAAGAGGGTATTCTATGGCTACACCTTC. Its protein product is CASRKRVFYGYTF.

This clonotype was detected only a few times. The chain couples TRBV7-9 to TRBJ1-2; 9 bases are a match to TRBD1. With 4 bases clipped from V and 6 bases from J, the junction kept 3 bases outside the gene matches. The germline V gene has CDR1 SEHNR and CDR2 FQNEAQ (reference sequence). CDR3 length: 13 amino acids. The CDR3 DNA reads as TGTGCCAGCAGCTCGGACAGGGGTGATGGCTACACCTTC. It translates to CASSSDRGDGYTF. Looking up the rest from reference TRBV7-9 and TRBJ1-2 gives the full variable domain: DTGVSQNPRHKITKRGQNVTFRCDPISEHNRLYWYRQTLGQGPEFLTYFQNEAQLEKSRLLSDRFSAERPKGSFSTLEIQRTEQGDSAMYLCASSSDRGDGYTFGSGTRLTVV.

The V call is TRBV6-2 or TRBV6-3, the J call TRBJ2-7; no reliable D call. The CDR3 runs to 13 residues. V lost 4 bases to trimming and J lost 3 bases, with 10 bases between them. CDR1 and CDR2 (germline): MNHEY, SVGEGT. CDR3 nucleotides: TGTGCCAGCAGTTCCCCCTACTTCTACGAGCAGTACGTC. Its translation: CASSSPYFYEQYV.

This clonotype appeared a single time. The V gene is TRBV5-4, the J gene TRBJ2-1; D is uncertain. Trimming took off 0 bases at V and 3 bases at J, with 10 bases between the two ends. CDR1 and CDR2 (germline): SGHNT, YYREEE (reference sequence). CDR3 size: 15 residues. This chain's CDR3 is CASSLGASNYNEQFF. The CDR3, as DNA: TGTGCCAGCAGCTTGGGGGCGAGCAACTACAATGAGCAGTTCTTC.

The chain employs TRBV25-1 and TRBJ2-7; perhaps TRBD1 as D (5 bases). Looked up from germline, CDR1 is MGHDK and CDR2 is SYGVNS. V lost 7 bases, J lost 0 bases, and 13 bases lay in between. The CDR3 runs 14 residues. Here the CDR3 DNA reads TGTGCCAGCATTAGGGGCCCACCCTCCTACGAGCAGTACTTC. This translates into CASIRGPPSYEQYF.

Ten or more counts support this clonotype. Sequence at one end of the junction differs from germline and may be a read error. The V call is TRBV12-5, the J call TRBJ2-1; the match to TRBD2 covers 15 bases. Germline V CDR1 and CDR2: LGHNT, FRNRAP. The length of the CDR3 is 16 residues. The CDR3 loop reads CASGPPGGLAGGKVLF. DNA for the CDR3: TGTGCTAGTGGTCCCCCGGGGGGACTAGCGGGGGGCAAGGTCCTCTTC.

The chain has TRBV24-1 and TRBJ1-1, with 7 bases lining up with TRBD1. Germline V gene sequence: CDR1 KGHDR, CDR2 SFDVKD. V lost 4 bases and J lost 1; bases outside the gene matches: 5. The CDR3 is 15 amino acids. CDR3 region: CATSDRTGGNTEAFF. The CDR3 DNA reads as TGTGCCACCAGTGACCGGACAGGCGGGAACACTGAAGCTTTCTTT.

This clonotype was recorded only once. The junction and the germline gene differ at one end; a read error may be behind it. The chain joins TRBV6-2 or TRBV6-3 to TRBJ2-1; D unresolved. The CDR3 is made up of 12 amino acids. CDR1 is MNHEY, CDR2 SVGEGT, per germline. CDR3 DNA: TGTGCCAGCAGTACTCATTCAAGTGAGCGGTTCTTC. Translating gives CASSTHSSERFF.

This sequence joins TRBV29-1 and TRBJ1-1; a possible D gene is TRBD1 (6 bases). This CDR3 spans 14 amino acids. Trimming took off 6 bases at V and 6 bases at J, with 20 bases between the two ends. From germline, CDR1 is SQVTM and CDR2 ANQGSEA. The DNA for the CDR3 is TGCAGCGTGCCACGACAGGTATGGGGTCCTGAAGCTTTCTTT. It is translated as CSVPRQVWGPEAFF.

This clonotype has at least ten counts. V gene TRBV12-3 or TRBV12-4 combines with J gene TRBJ1-1; D is ambiguous. This CDR3 comprises 13 residues. V gave up 6 bases and J gave up 1 base, with 9 bases separating them. The CDR3 bases are TGTGCCAGCAGCTTGCAGGAGAACACTGAAGCTTTCTTT. It encodes CASSLQENTEAFF.

This CDR3 is CASSPQRGVSRNTEAFF. Here the CDR3 DNA reads TGTGCCAGCTCACCACAGCGGGGTGTTTCCCGGAACACTGAAGCTTTCTTT. The rearrangement joins TRBV18 to TRBJ1-1; D is unresolved. CDR1 and CDR2 from the germline V gene are KGHSH and LQKENI. V was shortened by 1 base and J by 1 base, with 16 bases between the two germline ends. The CDR3 extends over 17 amino acids.

V gene TRBV9 combines with J gene TRBJ1-2; no clear D gene. The CDR3 contains 16 residues. The V and J ends lost 0 bases and 4 bases respectively, with 16 bases between them. Germline assignment: CDR1 SGDLS and CDR2 YYNGEE. CDR3 in amino acids: CASSVGSGRTLYGYTF. As DNA, the CDR3 is TGTGCCAGCAGCGTAGGGTCTGGCAGGACCCTCTATGGCTACACCTTC.

The chain is built from TRBV6-1 and TRBJ1-3, with D maybe TRBD1 (5 bases). The CDR3 is made up of 15 amino acids. Germline CDR1 is MNHNS and CDR2 is SASEGT. V lost 5 bases and J lost 2, with 13 bases in between. CDR3 bases: TGTGCCAGCAGTCGACATGGGGGGGCTGGAAACACCATATATTTT. Its protein product is CASSRHGGAGNTIYF.

The chain couples TRBV25-1 to TRBJ1-1; a weak D match, TRBD1 (5 bases). Germline loops: CDR1 MGHDK, CDR2 SYGVNS. The CDR3 has 13 residues. V gave up 8 bases and J gave up 5 bases, with 15 bases separating them. In nucleotides, the CDR3 is TGTGCCAGCTTTCCAAGCAAGGGGACTGAAGCTTTCTTT. This encodes CASFPSKGTEAFF.

This clonotype was picked up many times. This chain links TRBV7-2 with TRBJ2-5; 7 nucleotides agree with TRBD1. Germline trimming cut 6 bases from V and 2 bases from J; bases unmatched to any gene: 3. The CDR3 is made up of 13 amino acids. Germline-derived CDR1 and CDR2 are SGHTA and FQGNSA. This CDR3 is CASRPGQQETQYF. The DNA of the CDR3 is TGTGCCAGCAGACCGGGACAGCAAGAGACCCAGTACTTC.

This clonotype was found many times. The V gene is TRBV6-1, the J gene TRBJ2-1; 7 bases fit TRBD2. Germline CDR1 and CDR2: MNHNS and SASEGT. The CDR3 is 13 amino acids. Germline trimming cut 8 bases from V and 1 base from J; bases unmatched to any gene: 2. This CDR3 reads CASSGRSYNEQFF. The CDR3 region has the DNA TGTGCCAGCTCCGGGAGGTCCTACAATGAGCAGTTCTTC.

On this clonotype: A much larger clone is a single base away; this may be a read error. The V and J genes are TRBV27 and TRBJ2-2; 8 bases are a match to TRBD2. This CDR3 is 21 amino acids long. Germline CDR1 and CDR2: MNHEY and SMNVEV (reference sequence). With 2 bases clipped from V and 0 bases from J, the junction kept 17 bases outside the gene matches. This chain's CDR3 is CASSLGPSRTSSRTNTGELFF. The CDR3 DNA follows: TGTGCCAGCAGTTTAGGCCCCTCCCGGACTAGCAGCCGTACGAACACCGGGGAGCTGTTTTTT.

The chain combines TRBV6-1 with TRBJ2-1; D call uncertain. CDR1 is MNHNS, CDR2 SASEGT, per germline. V lost 4 bases and J lost 5, with 18 bases in between. The length of the CDR3 is 16 residues. CDR3 sequence reads: CASSVGFWSQNNEQFF. CDR3 sequence (DNA): TGTGCCAGCAGTGTGGGTTTCTGGAGCCAGAACAATGAGCAGTTCTTC.

This clonotype has more than one count but fewer than ten. The rearrangement links TRBV27 to TRBJ2-5; maybe TRBD2 (5 bases). This CDR3 has 14 residues. CDR1 is MNHEY and CDR2 is SMNVEV in the germline V gene (reference sequence). Deletions cut 6 bases from V and 6 bases from J, with 17 bases between. The CDR3 DNA reads TGTGCCAGCAGCCGTGTGGGGAGTGGCAAGACCCAGTACTTC. Residues: CASSRVGSGKTQYF.

This clonotype was detected ten times or more. The chain combines TRBV7-2 with TRBJ2-5; perhaps TRBD2 as D (7 bases). Germline CDR1 and CDR2: SGHTA and FQGNSA. This CDR3 comprises 17 residues. The V gene lost 0 bases and the J gene lost 2 bases, with 16 bases spanning the gap. The CDR3 region has the DNA TGTGCCAGCAGCTTAGCACCCGAGGGGGGGGGACAAGAGACCCAGTACTTC. Its translation is CASSLAPEGGGQETQYF.

This chain links TRBV4-1 with TRBJ1-2; 9 nucleotides agree with TRBD1. This CDR3 has 15 residues. Germline CDR1 reads MGHRA; CDR2 reads YSYEKL. The junction had 6 bases not matched to a gene; V was cut back by 3 bases and J by 4 bases. The CDR3 here is CASSQGQGTIYGYTF. CDR3 sequence (DNA): TGCGCCAGCAGCCAGGGACAGGGAACCATCTATGGCTACACCTTC.

This chain links TRBV11-2 with TRBJ1-4, with a weak D call TRBD1 (5 bases). Trimming shortened V by 4 bases and J by 4 bases, and 16 bases separated the two germline ends. The CDR3 loop spans 16 amino acids. Germline-derived CDR1 and CDR2 are SGHAT and FQNNGV. The CDR3 loop is CASSSGSGGSNEKLFF. Here the CDR3 DNA reads TGTGCCAGCAGCTCCGGCAGCGGGGGTAGTAATGAAAAACTGTTTTTT.

This clonotype has a count of ten or more. CDR3 protein: CASSSAPSAYEQYF. In DNA, the CDR3 is TGTGCCAGCAGCTCCGCACCTAGCGCATACGAGCAGTACTTC. This rearrangement joins TRBV7-2 to TRBJ2-7, with a weak D call TRBD2 (6 bases). Germline V gene data show CDR1 as SGHTA and CDR2 as FQGNSA. The CDR3 is 14 amino acids. The V gene lost 4 bases and the J gene lost 4 bases, with 14 bases spanning the gap. The full variable domain, its missing parts supplied by reference TRBV7-2 and TRBJ2-7, is GAGVSQSPSNKVTEKGKDVELRCDPISGHTALYWYRQSLGQGLEFLIYFQGNSAPDKSGLPSDRFSAERTGGSVSTLTIQRTQQEDSAVYLCASSSAPSAYEQYFGPGTRLTVT.

This chain links TRBV9 with TRBJ2-7; unclear D gene. The CDR3 runs to 16 residues. CDR1 and CDR2 from the germline V gene are SGDLS and YYNGEE. Trimming removed 2 bases from V and 2 bases from J, with 17 bases in between. The CDR3 region has the DNA TGTGCCAGCAGCGTCGGTATCGCCGTTCTCCCCTACGAGCAGTACTTC. This sequence encodes CASSVGIAVLPYEQYF.